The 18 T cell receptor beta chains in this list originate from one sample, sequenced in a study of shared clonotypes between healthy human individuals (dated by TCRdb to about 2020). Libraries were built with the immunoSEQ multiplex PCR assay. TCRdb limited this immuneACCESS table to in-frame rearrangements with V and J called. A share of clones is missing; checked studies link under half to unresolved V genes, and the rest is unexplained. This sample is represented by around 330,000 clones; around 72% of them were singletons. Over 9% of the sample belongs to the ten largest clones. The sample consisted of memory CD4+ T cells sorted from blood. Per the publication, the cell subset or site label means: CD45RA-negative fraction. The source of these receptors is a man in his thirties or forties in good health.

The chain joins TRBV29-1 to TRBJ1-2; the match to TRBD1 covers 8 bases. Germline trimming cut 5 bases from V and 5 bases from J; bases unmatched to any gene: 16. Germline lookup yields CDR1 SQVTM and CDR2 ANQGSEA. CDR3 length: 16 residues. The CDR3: CSVLTGAPGRTYGYTF. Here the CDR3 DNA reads TGCAGCGTTCTGACAGGGGCCCCCGGACGAACATATGGCTACACCTTC.

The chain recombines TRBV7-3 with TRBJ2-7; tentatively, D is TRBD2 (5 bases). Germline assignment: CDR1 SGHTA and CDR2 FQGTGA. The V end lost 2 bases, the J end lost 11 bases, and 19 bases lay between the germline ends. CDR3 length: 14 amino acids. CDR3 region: CASSLRDFSLGEYF. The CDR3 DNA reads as TGTGCCAGCAGCTTACGCGACTTTAGCCTCGGGGAGTACTTC.

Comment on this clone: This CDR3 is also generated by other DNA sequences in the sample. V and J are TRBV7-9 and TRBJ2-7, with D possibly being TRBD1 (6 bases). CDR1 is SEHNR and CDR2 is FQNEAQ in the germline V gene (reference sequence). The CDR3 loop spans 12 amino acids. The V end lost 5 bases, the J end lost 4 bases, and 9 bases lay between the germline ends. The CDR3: CASSPTGYEQYF. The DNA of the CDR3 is TGTGCCAGCAGCCCGACAGGATACGAGCAGTACTTC.

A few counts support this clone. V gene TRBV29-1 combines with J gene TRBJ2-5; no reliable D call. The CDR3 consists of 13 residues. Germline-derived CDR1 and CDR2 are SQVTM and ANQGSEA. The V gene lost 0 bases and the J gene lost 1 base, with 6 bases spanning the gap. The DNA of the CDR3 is TGCAGCGTTGAAGACCCTTTCCAAGAGACCCAGTACTTC. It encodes CSVEDPFQETQYF.

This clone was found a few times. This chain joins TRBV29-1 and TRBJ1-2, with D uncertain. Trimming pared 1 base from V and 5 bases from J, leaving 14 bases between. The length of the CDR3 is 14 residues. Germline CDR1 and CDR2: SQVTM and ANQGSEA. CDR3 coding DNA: TGCAGCGTTGAAGGGGCACAAAAGGCTTATGGCTACACCTTC. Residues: CSVEGAQKAYGYTF.

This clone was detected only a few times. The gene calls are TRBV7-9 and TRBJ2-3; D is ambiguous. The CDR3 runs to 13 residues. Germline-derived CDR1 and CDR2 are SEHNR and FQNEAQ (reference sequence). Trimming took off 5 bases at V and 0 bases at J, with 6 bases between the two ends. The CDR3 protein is CASSSPSTDTQYF. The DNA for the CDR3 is TGTGCCAGCAGCAGCCCGAGCACAGATACGCAGTATTTT.

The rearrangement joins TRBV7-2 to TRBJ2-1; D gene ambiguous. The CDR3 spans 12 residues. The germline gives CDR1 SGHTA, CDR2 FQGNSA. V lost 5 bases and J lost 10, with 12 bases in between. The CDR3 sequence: CASSPGRREQFF. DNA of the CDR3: TGTGCCAGCAGCCCAGGAAGGCGCGAGCAGTTCTTC.

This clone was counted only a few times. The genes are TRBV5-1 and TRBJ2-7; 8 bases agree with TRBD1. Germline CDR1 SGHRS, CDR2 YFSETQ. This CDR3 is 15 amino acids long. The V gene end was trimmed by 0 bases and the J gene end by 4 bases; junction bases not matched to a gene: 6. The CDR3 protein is CASSLVTGGSYEQYF. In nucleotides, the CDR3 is TGCGCCAGCAGCTTGGTAACAGGGGGAAGTTACGAGCAGTACTTC.

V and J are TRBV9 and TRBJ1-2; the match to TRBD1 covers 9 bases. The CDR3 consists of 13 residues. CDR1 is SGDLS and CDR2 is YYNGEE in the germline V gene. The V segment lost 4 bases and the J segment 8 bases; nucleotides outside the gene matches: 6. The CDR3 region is CASSRDRERGYTF. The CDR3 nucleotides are TGTGCCAGCAGCCGGGACAGGGAACGGGGCTACACCTTC.

Here the CDR3 reads CASSLEGGSNQPQHF. CDR3 nucleotide sequence: TGTGCCAGCAGCTTGGAGGGGGGCAGCAATCAGCCCCAGCATTTT. The chain carries TRBV5-6 and TRBJ1-5, with D perhaps matching TRBD1 (6 bases). The CDR3 is made up of 15 amino acids. CDR1 and CDR2 from the germline V gene are SGHDT and YYEEEE. The V gene lost 0 bases and the J gene lost 1 base, with 8 bases spanning the gap.

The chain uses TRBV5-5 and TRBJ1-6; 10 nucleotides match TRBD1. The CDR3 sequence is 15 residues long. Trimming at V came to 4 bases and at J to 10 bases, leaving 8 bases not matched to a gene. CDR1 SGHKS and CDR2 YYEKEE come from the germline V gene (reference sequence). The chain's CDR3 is CASSPTGGDGSPLHF. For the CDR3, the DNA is TGTGCCAGCAGCCCGACAGGGGGCGATGGATCACCCCTCCACTTT. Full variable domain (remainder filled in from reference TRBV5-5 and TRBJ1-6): DAGVTQSPTHLIKTRGQQVTLRCSPISGHKSVSWYQQVLGQGPQFIFQYYEKEERGRGNFPDRFSARQFPNYSSELNVNALLLGDSALYLCASSPTGGDGSPLHFGNGTRLTVT.

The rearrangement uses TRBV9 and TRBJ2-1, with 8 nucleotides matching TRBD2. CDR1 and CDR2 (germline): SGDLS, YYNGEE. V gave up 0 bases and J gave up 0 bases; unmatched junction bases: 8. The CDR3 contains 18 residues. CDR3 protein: CASSVAIGLAGSYNEQFF. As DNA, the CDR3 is TGTGCCAGCAGCGTAGCGATTGGGCTAGCGGGCTCCTACAATGAGCAGTTCTTC.

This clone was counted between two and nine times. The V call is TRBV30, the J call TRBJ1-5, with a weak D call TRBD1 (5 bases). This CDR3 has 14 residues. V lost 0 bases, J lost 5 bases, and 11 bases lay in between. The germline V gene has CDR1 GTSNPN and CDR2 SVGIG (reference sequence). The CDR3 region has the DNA TGTGCCTGGAGTGTATTGGGGGGGGATCAGCCCCAGCATTTT. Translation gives CAWSVLGGDQPQHF.

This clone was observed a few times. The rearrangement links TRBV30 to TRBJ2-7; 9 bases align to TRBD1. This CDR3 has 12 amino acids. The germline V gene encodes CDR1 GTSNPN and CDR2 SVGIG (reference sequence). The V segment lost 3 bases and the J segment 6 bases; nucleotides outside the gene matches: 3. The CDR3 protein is CAWRGTGTEQYF. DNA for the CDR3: TGTGCCTGGAGGGGGACAGGGACCGAGCAGTACTTC.

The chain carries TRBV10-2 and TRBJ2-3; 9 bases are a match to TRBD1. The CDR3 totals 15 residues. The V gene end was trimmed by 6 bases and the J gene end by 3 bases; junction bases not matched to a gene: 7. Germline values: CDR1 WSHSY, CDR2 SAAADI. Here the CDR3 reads CASRTGQGRTDTQYF. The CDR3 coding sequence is TGCGCCAGCAGGACGGGACAGGGTAGGACAGATACGCAGTATTTT.

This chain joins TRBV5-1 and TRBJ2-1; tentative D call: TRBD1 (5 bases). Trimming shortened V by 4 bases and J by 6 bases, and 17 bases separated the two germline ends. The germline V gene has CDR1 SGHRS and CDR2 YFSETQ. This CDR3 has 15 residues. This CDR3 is CASSPETDSPNEQFF. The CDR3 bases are TGCGCCAGCAGCCCGGAGACAGATTCCCCCAATGAGCAGTTCTTC.

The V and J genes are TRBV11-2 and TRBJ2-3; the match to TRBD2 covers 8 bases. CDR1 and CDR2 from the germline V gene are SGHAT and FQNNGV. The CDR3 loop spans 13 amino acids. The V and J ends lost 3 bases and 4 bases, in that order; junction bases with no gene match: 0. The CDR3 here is CASSLTSADTQYF. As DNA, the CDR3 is TGTGCCAGCAGCTTGACTAGCGCAGATACGCAGTATTTT.

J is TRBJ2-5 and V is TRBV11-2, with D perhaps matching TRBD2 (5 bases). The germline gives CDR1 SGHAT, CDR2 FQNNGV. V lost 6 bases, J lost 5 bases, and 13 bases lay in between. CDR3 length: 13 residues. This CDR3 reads CASSFPGSETQYF. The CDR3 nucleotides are TGTGCCAGCAGTTTCCCGGGGTCGGAGACCCAGTACTTC.